A single sample is the source of the 4 T cell receptor beta chains below, sequenced in a study of blood T cells in healthy people across ages. Alongside a J-beta primer mix, a sample-barcoded 5' primer served in a second PCR lasting about 7 to 11 cycles. One entry per CDR3 protein results from TCRdb running MiXCR on the 5' RACE reads. The data hold about 500,000 distinct CDR3 sequences, with around 24% observed a single time. The data also belong to a second study, concerning T cells of mothers and their children.

Sequencing was performed on blood. The receptors were sampled from a boy aged 5 to 17 in good health.

This clonotype appeared a few times. The J gene is TRBJ2-5, the V gene TRBV7-6; D is possibly TRBD1 or TRBD2 (5 bases each). This CDR3 is 15 amino acids long. The V end lost 5 bases, the J end lost 5 bases, and 18 bases lay between the germline ends. Germline loops: CDR1 SGHVS, CDR2 FNYEAQ. The CDR3 here is CASSPRDGALETQYF. DNA for the CDR3: TGTGCCAGCAGCCCCCGGGACGGCGCGTTGGAGACCCAGTACTTC.

This clonotype turned up a few times. The chain couples TRBV28 to TRBJ2-7, with D perhaps matching TRBD1 (6 bases). Germline V gene lookup returns CDR1 MDHEN and CDR2 SYDVKM. This CDR3 comprises 11 residues. Trimming took 8 bases from V and 9 from J, leaving 14 bases between them. This CDR3 is CASSRARGQYF. The CDR3 coding sequence is TGTGCCAGCTCTAGGGCCAGGGGGCAGTACTTC.

V and J are TRBV12-3 or TRBV12-4 and TRBJ2-7, with a possible D match to TRBD2 (6 bases). The CDR3 spans 14 residues. V lost 2 bases to trimming and J lost 5 bases, with 13 bases between them. CDR3 nucleotides: TGTGCCAGCAGTTTAACCGGGAGTGACCACGAGCAGTACTTC. It encodes CASSLTGSDHEQYF.

The V and J genes are TRBV2 and TRBJ1-4, with D unclear. The CDR3 runs 13 residues. Germline assignment: CDR1 SNHLY and CDR2 FYNNEI. Trimming stripped 7 bases from V and 0 bases from J, with 6 bases between. The CDR3 region is CASTRSTNEKLFF. The CDR3 region has the DNA TGTGCCAGCACGCGGTCAACTAATGAAAAACTGTTTTTT.